This record looks at one T cell receptor (beta chain) sequence and its context. What it binds is not known. The entry originates in a study of vaccination and CD4 T cells after COVID-19. About the research overall: Cultures serving as controls received a peptide pool (CEFX or HIV-1 Nef) or no peptide.

The sample's treatment: roughly 10-day PBMC culture with coronavirus spike peptide pools or control peptides (ViraFEST assay). Fresh medium (containing IL-2) replaced half the medium on days 3 and 7. Cultured CD4+ T-cell DNA underwent Oncomine TCR Beta short-read sequencing. Using the QIAamp micro DNA kit, genomic DNA was extracted from the CD4+ T cells that had been cultured. TCRdb redid the calling of the PCR reads with MiXCR, one entry per CDR3 protein. The sample gives around 19,000 distinct CDR3 sequences, roughly 50% of which show up once; 4.5% to 5.5% is in the top ten. The V segment lost 0 bases and the J segment 6 bases; nucleotides outside the gene matches: 7. Germline CDR1 and CDR2: DFQATT and SNEGSKA (reference sequence). The CDR3 totals 15 residues.

The chain couples TRBV20-1 to TRBJ1-4; TRBD1 matches at 7 bases. The sample taken for sequencing was CD4+ T cells from blood, cultured in vitro. The receptor's source is a human donor who had recovered from COVID-19. The CDR3: CSARDWTGGDEKLFF. In DNA, the CDR3 is TGCAGTGCTAGAGATTGGACAGGAGGGGATGAAAAACTGTTTTTT.